The T cell receptor beta chain under discussion was sequenced for a study of breast tumors, draining lymph nodes, adjacent tissues. Germline assignment: CDR1 SGHDT and CDR2 YYEEEE. The CDR3 length is 16 residues. V shed 1 base and J shed 0 bases, with 14 bases lying between them. TCRdb ran MiXCR on the multiplex PCR reads and lists one entry per CDR3 protein. The sample shows approximately 100,000 distinct CDR3 sequences, over 20% of them seen only once. The lymph nodes were axillary draining lymph nodes from breast cancer patients. Many counts were recorded for this clonotype. This chain links TRBV5-6 with TRBJ2-7; possibly TRBD1 or TRBD2 for D (5 bases each). This clonotype was obtained from a female donor with breast cancer. Some clones in this sample may be carry-over from other donors' samples. Material: axillary lymph node tissue. The CDR3 DNA is TGTGCCAGCAGCTTGATCAGGGACGGAAGCTCCTACGAGCAGTACTTC. Its translation: CASSLIRDGSSYEQYF.